The 23 T cell receptor beta chains in this list originate from one sample, sequenced in a study of shared clonotypes between healthy human individuals. Sequencing used immunoSEQ multiplex PCR; TCRdb keeps in-frame clones, though not all of them. The sample comprises 1 million to 1.2 million clones, approximately 80% of which are singletons, and 0.7% to 0.95% rests with the top ten. The sample was memory CD4+ T cells from PBMCs. As to subset: CD45RA-negative fraction. Receptor source: a man between 18 and 29 years old in good health. Some clones in this sample may be carry-over from other donors' samples.

The chain joins TRBV15 to TRBJ2-4; 8 bases line up with TRBD2. Germline-derived CDR1 and CDR2 are LNHNV and YYDKDF (reference sequence). There are 14 residues in the CDR3. V trimming: 1 base; J trimming: 7 bases; junction bases outside the gene matches: 3. The CDR3 loop reads CATSRAGGMNIQYF. The CDR3 DNA reads TGTGCCACCAGCAGAGCGGGAGGGATGAACATTCAGTACTTC.

The chain recombines TRBV7-2 with TRBJ1-5; D not certain. CDR3 length: 18 amino acids. V was clipped by 5 bases and J by 4 bases, with 24 bases between them. From germline, CDR1 is SGHTA and CDR2 FQGNSA. The CDR3 DNA sequence: TGTGCCAGCAGCCTTTCTTGGGGTCCGGGTTTCCATAATCAGCCCCAGCATTTT. It specifies CASSLSWGPGFHNQPQHF.

J is TRBJ1-5 and V is TRBV15; D remains unclear. Trimming left V 3 bases short and J 5 bases short, with 5 bases between. From germline, CDR1 is LNHNV and CDR2 YYDKDF (reference sequence). This CDR3 comprises 12 residues. Here the CDR3 reads CATSSFDQPQHF. The CDR3 DNA reads as TGTGCCACCAGCAGCTTCGATCAGCCCCAGCATTTT. Full variable domain (rest looked up from reference TRBV15 and TRBJ1-5): DAMVIQNPRYQVTQFGKPVTLSCSQTLNHNVMYWYQQKSSQAPKLLFHYYDKDFNNEADTPDNFQSRRPNTSFCFLDIRSPGLGDTAMYLCATSSFDQPQHFGDGTRLSIL.

This chain uses TRBV11-2 with TRBJ1-4; 7 bases map to TRBD1. With 4 bases clipped from V and 5 bases from J, the junction kept 10 bases outside the gene matches. CDR1 SGHAT and CDR2 FQNNGV come from the germline V gene. The CDR3 runs 16 residues. DNA for the CDR3: TGTGCCAGCAGCTCTATACCGGGACAGCGGAATGAAAAACTGTTTTTT. Residues: CASSSIPGQRNEKLFF.

The gene calls are TRBV5-1 and TRBJ2-7; D is uncertain. Trimming shortened V by 2 bases and J by 3 bases, and 9 bases separated the two germline ends. Germline values: CDR1 SGHRS, CDR2 YFSETQ. The CDR3 totals 13 residues. Here the CDR3 DNA reads TGCGCCAGCAGCTTCTGGAGTGACTACGAGCAGTACTTC. As protein: CASSFWSDYEQYF.

This clone was detected only a few times. The chain carries TRBV9 and TRBJ1-2; the match to TRBD1 covers 7 bases. Looked up from germline, CDR1 is SGDLS and CDR2 is YYNGEE. The CDR3 runs to 14 residues. V shed 6 bases and J 4 bases; nucleotides not matched to a gene: 9. This CDR3 is CASIRQGGAYGYTF. The DNA of the CDR3 is TGTGCCAGCATCCGACAGGGAGGTGCCTATGGCTACACCTTC. The entire variable domain, with the rest obtained from reference TRBV9 and TRBJ1-2, is as follows: DSGVTQTPKHLITATGQRVTLRCSPRSGDLSVYWYQQSLDQGLQFLIQYYNGEERAKGNILERFSAQQFPDLHSELNLSSLELGDSALYFCASIRQGGAYGYTFGSGTRLTVV.

The chain's CDR3 is CASSSGPMTHQYF. The CDR3 DNA reads as TGTGCCAGCAGCTCCGGACCAATGACCCACCAGTACTTC. V and J are TRBV7-6 and TRBJ2-7; D is uncertain. With 4 bases removed from V and 10 bases from J, the gap between germline ends came to 17 bases. CDR3 length equals 13 residues. CDR1 is SGHVS, CDR2 FNYEAQ, per germline.

The chain couples TRBV28 to TRBJ1-2, with 7 positions matching TRBD1. Germline CDR1 reads MDHEN; CDR2 reads SYDVKM. J was trimmed by 5 bases and V by 7 bases; bases with no gene match: 7. The CDR3 is 13 amino acids. In DNA form, the CDR3 reads TGTGCCAGCACCCCAGGGGGGTGGTATGGCTACACCTTC. Translation: CASTPGGWYGYTF.

V gene TRBV30 combines with J gene TRBJ2-4; 9 bases are a match to TRBD2. The germline V gene has CDR1 GTSNPN and CDR2 SVGIG (reference sequence). The CDR3 consists of 14 residues. The V and J ends lost 1 base and 8 bases, in that order; junction bases with no gene match: 6. The CDR3 DNA follows: TGTGCCTGGAGTGGAGGCGGGAGGGTCGACATTCAGTACTTC. Residues: CAWSGGGRVDIQYF.

The CDR3 is CASSGTLRLGTQYF. CDR3 in DNA: TGTGCCAGCAGTGGGACTCTTCGATTGGGTACGCAGTATTTT. The chain has TRBV2 and TRBJ2-3; a possible D gene is TRBD2 (5 bases). The CDR3 is 14 residues long. From germline, CDR1 is SNHLY and CDR2 FYNNEI. The ends were cut back, 4 bases at V and 8 bases at J, with 16 bases in the middle.

V gene TRBV7-2 combines with J gene TRBJ2-3; tentative D call: TRBD2 (6 bases). Trimming took 3 bases from V and 1 from J, leaving 11 bases between them. Germline CDR1 SGHTA, CDR2 FQGNSA. This CDR3 is built from 15 residues. CDR3 in amino acids: CASSFSTGGTDTQYF. CDR3 sequence (DNA): TGTGCCAGCAGCTTTTCTACGGGAGGCACAGATACGCAGTATTTT.

This chain uses TRBV28 with TRBJ1-1, with D unresolved. Germline CDR1 MDHEN, CDR2 SYDVKM. With 5 bases removed from V and 4 bases from J, the gap between germline ends came to 14 bases. This CDR3 is 14 amino acids long. The CDR3 spells CASSLPREGTEAFF. DNA for the CDR3: TGTGCCAGCAGTCTGCCACGGGAGGGCACTGAAGCTTTCTTT. Variable domain in full (rest from reference TRBV28 and TRBJ1-1): DVKVTQSSRYLVKRTGEKVFLECVQDMDHENMFWYRQDPGLGLRLIYFSYDVKMKEKGDIPEGYSVSREKKERFSLILESASTNQTSMYLCASSLPREGTEAFFGQGTRLTVV.

This sequence joins TRBV6-6 and TRBJ2-7; the match to TRBD2 covers 7 bases. V was pared by 6 bases and J by 0 bases, with 11 bases of the junction left unmatched. Germline V lookup: CDR1 MNHNY, CDR2 SVGAGI (reference sequence). The CDR3 is made up of 16 amino acids. As DNA, the CDR3 is TGTGCCAGCAGCTATACAACTAGCGCTATCTCCTACGAGCAGTACTTC. Translation: CASSYTTSAISYEQYF.

The gene calls are TRBV5-1 and TRBJ2-1, with D perhaps TRBD2 (5 bases). The length of the CDR3 is 15 residues. V dropped 0 bases and J dropped 3 bases, with 10 bases sitting between them. Germline V gives CDR1 SGHRS, CDR2 YFSETQ. DNA of the CDR3: TGCGCCAGCAGCTTGGACTCCGGGGACTACAATGAGCAGTTCTTC. The encoded protein is CASSLDSGDYNEQFF.

V gene TRBV30 combines with J gene TRBJ1-6, with a possible D match to TRBD1 (6 bases). CDR1 is GTSNPN and CDR2 is SVGIG in the germline V gene (reference sequence). The CDR3 runs to 18 residues. Trimming took 0 bases from V and 6 from J, leaving 21 bases between them. The DNA of the CDR3 is TGTGCCTGGAGTGTGTTTCGCCCCGGGGGCCGCGTTAATTCACCCCTCCACTTT. Encoded protein: CAWSVFRPGGRVNSPLHF.

The rearrangement joins TRBV4-2 to TRBJ1-4, with TRBD1 identical over 10 bases. The CDR3 loop spans 16 amino acids. Germline V gene lookup returns CDR1 LGHNA and CDR2 YNFKEQ. Trimming took 1 base from V and 8 from J; bases not matched to a gene: 7. The CDR3 DNA is TGTGCCAGCAGCCAAGGAGACAGGGGGCGAGACGAAAAACTGTTTTTT. Amino acid sequence: CASSQGDRGRDEKLFF.

This clone was seen once. This chain uses TRBV29-1 with TRBJ2-7; 10 nucleotides align to TRBD1. The CDR3 covers 13 residues. J was trimmed by 7 bases and V by 6 bases; bases with no gene match: 9. Germline values: CDR1 SQVTM, CDR2 ANQGSEA. DNA for the CDR3: TGCAGCGTCAGGACAGGGGGTTCGGTAGAGCAGTACTTC. Protein sequence: CSVRTGGSVEQYF.

The chain employs TRBV13 and TRBJ1-2; 7 positions agree with TRBD1. Unmatched junction bases numbered 9, after V lost 5 bases and J lost 3 bases. Germline V lookup: CDR1 PRHDT, CDR2 FYEKMQ (reference sequence). This CDR3 contains 15 residues. In DNA form, the CDR3 reads TGTGCCAGCAGCAATGGACAGGACCGTTACTATGGCTACACCTTC. Translation: CASSNGQDRYYGYTF.

This clone occurred a few times. The rearrangement uses TRBV2 and TRBJ2-7; D gene ambiguous. CDR1 is SNHLY and CDR2 is FYNNEI in the germline V gene. This CDR3 contains 12 residues. V lost 5 bases and J 4 bases, leaving 9 bases between the germline ends. The CDR3 nucleotides read TGTGCCAGCAGTACTGACGGGTACGAGCAGTACTTC. Translating it yields CASSTDGYEQYF.

This CDR3 reads CASSLRTGESYEQYF. In DNA form, the CDR3 reads TGTGCCAGCAGCCTACGGACAGGAGAATCCTACGAGCAGTACTTC. The chain joins TRBV7-2 to TRBJ2-7; 7 nucleotides agree with TRBD1. In germline, CDR1 is SGHTA, CDR2 FQGNSA. V shed 5 bases, J shed 1 base, and the junction held 8 bases outside the gene matches. There are 15 residues in the CDR3.

The chain carries TRBV5-1 and TRBJ2-1, with TRBD2 matching 9 bases. V trimming: 5 bases; J trimming: 5 bases; junction bases outside the gene matches: 5. Germline V CDR1 and CDR2: SGHRS, YFSETQ. The CDR3 has 14 amino acids. Here the CDR3 reads CASSRLAVDNEQFF. CDR3 sequence (DNA): TGCGCCAGCAGTCGACTAGCGGTGGACAATGAGCAGTTCTTC.

Notes on this clone: Distinct nucleotide sequences in the sample also encode this CDR3. V is TRBV7-8 and J is TRBJ1-1, with unresolved D. This CDR3 contains 14 residues. CDR1 is SGHVS and CDR2 is FQNEAQ in the germline V gene. V shed 1 base and J shed 3 bases, with 9 bases lying between them. CDR3 coding DNA: TGTGCCAGCAGCTTAGGTGTGGGGTACACTGAAGCTTTCTTT. Encoded protein: CASSLGVGYTEAFF.

This chain connects TRBV28 to TRBJ1-2; D not resolved. Trimming removed 6 bases at V and 7 bases at J, with 12 bases between. The CDR3 sequence is 12 residues long. Per the germline V gene, CDR1 is MDHEN and CDR2 is SYDVKM. The CDR3 DNA reads as TGTGCCAGCAGCCCGGGTTGGGGTGGCTACACCTTC. Its translation: CASSPGWGGYTF.